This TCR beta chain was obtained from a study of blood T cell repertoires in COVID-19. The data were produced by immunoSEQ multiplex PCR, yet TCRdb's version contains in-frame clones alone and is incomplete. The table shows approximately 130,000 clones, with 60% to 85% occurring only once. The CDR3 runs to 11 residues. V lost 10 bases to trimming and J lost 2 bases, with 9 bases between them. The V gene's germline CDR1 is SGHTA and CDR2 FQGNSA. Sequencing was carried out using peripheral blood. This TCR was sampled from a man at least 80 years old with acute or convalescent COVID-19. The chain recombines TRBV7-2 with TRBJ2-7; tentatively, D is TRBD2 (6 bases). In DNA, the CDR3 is TGTGCCACGGGGGTAGCCTACGAGCAGTACTTC. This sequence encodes CATGVAYEQYF.